These T cell receptor beta chains were read from a single sample in a study of blood T cell dynamics during melanoma immunotherapy. Clones were read by immunoSEQ multiplex PCR, and TCRdb kept only the in-frame ones, dropping some. The table lists 17,000 or so clones, roughly four fifths of them singletons. Sequenced material: blood, taken from a patient treated with checkpoint blockade. Receptors were obtained from a human donor with melanoma. The CDR3 runs from the conserved cysteine through the conserved F or W. The D gene is left open where the match is weak. Clone size is given for some rows only: seen once, a few or many times, or a class if the clone is expanded.

d_gene	v_gene	abundance	j_gene	CDR3nt	CDR3aa
TRBD1	TRBV4-3	.	TRBJ2-6	TGCGCCAGCAGCCAGGGACAGGGGCATTACGGGGCCAACGTCCTGACTTTC	CASSQGQGHYGANVLTF
.	TRBV6-1	.	TRBJ2-7	TGTGCCAGCAGTGAAAATTTAGGGGGCGAGCAGTACTTC	CASSENLGGEQYF
.	TRBV2	once	TRBJ1-6	TGTGCCAGCAGCCCTACGGAAGCGAATTCACCCCTCCACTTT	CASSPTEANSPLHF
.	TRBV5-4	.	TRBJ2-7	TGTGCCACCGGGGTTAGAGGCTTATCCTACGAGCAGTACTTC	CATGVRGLSYEQYF
TRBD2	TRBV5-1	.	TRBJ2-7	TGCGCCAGCAGCCTGACTAGCGGGCCCTCCTACGAGCAGTACTTC	CASSLTSGPSYEQYF
TRBD2	TRBV19	.	TRBJ2-7	TGTGCCAGTAGTGCTAGCGGGAGGTCCTACGAGCAGTACTTC	CASSASGRSYEQYF
.	TRBV11-2	.	TRBJ2-7	TGTGCCAGCAGCTCACCTGGGGTAGCGGATTACGAGCAGTACTTC	CASSSPGVADYEQYF
.	TRBV18	.	TRBJ1-1	TGTGCCAGCTCACCAGTCGCGGAGATGAACACTGAAGCTTTCTTT	CASSPVAEMNTEAFF
.	TRBV27	.	TRBJ2-3	TGTGCCAGCAGTTTCGGAGGGGAGGTCACAGATACGCAGTATTTT	CASSFGGEVTDTQYF
.	TRBV19	.	TRBJ1-2	TGTGCCAGTCAAGCGTGGGGGTCCCTCTATGGCTACACCTTC	CASQAWGSLYGYTF
TRBD1	TRBV19	few	TRBJ1-5	TGTGCCAGTAGTCCGACAGGGGGGCAGCCCCAGCATTTT	CASSPTGGQPQHF
TRBD1	TRBV6-6	.	TRBJ1-5	TGTGCCAGCAGTTGGGGGACAGGTAATAGCAATCAGCCCCAGCATTTT	CASSWGTGNSNQPQHF
.	TRBV19	few	TRBJ2-7	TGTGCCAGTAGTGCAACAGGGAGGGTTTCAGAGCAGTACTTC	CASSATGRVSEQYF
TRBD2	TRBV2	.	TRBJ2-1	TGTGCCAGCGGTAGGGGACTAGTAACCCATGAGCAGTTCTTC	CASGRGLVTHEQFF
.	TRBV5-4	.	TRBJ1-2	TGTGCCAGCAGTTTGGTGGACACGTCCTATGGCTACACCTTC	CASSLVDTSYGYTF
.	TRBV7-9	.	TRBJ2-3	TGTGCCAGCAGCAGGAGGGGGGATACGCAGTATTTT	CASSRRGDTQYF
.	TRBV9	.	TRBJ2-1	TGTGCCAGCAGCCCACCAAGCCATAGGGATGAGCAGTTCTTC	CASSPPSHRDEQFF
TRBD2	TRBV7-3	once	TRBJ2-7	TGTGCCAGCAGCTTAACGCATCAGCGGGAGTCCGGCGAGCAGTACTTC	CASSLTHQRESGEQYF
.	TRBV7-2	.	TRBJ1-4	TGTGCCAGCAGCTTAGGTGTCAGAAGAAGTGAAAAACTGTTTTTT	CASSLGVRRSEKLFF
TRBD2	TRBV30	.	TRBJ2-5	TGTGCCTGGAGTGCCCCAAGGGAGGCGGGATTACTAGCGGGAGTTAAGACCCAGTACTTC	CAWSAPREAGLLAGVKTQYF
.	TRBV4-1	.	TRBJ1-4	TGCGCCAGCAGCCAAGGCGAAGGGCAGAATGAAAAACTGTTTTTT	CASSQGEGQNEKLFF
.	TRBV9	.	TRBJ2-7	TGTGCCAGCAGCGTAGTTATAGGGCAGAATGGCGAGCAGTACTTC	CASSVVIGQNGEQYF
.	TRBV21-1	once	TRBJ2-3	TGTGCCAGCAGCAAAGGGGCTGGCAGGGAGTTT	CASSKGAGREF
TRBD1	TRBV5-6	.	TRBJ2-5	TGTGCCAGCAGCTGGACAGGGCTTCTCCAAGAGACCCAGTACTTC	CASSWTGLLQETQYF
.	TRBV18	.	TRBJ2-5	TGTGCCAGCTCACCACCGGCTAGCGTTGAGACCCAGTACTTC	CASSPPASVETQYF
.	TRBV5-6	.	TRBJ1-1	TGTGCCAGCAGCCCGTGGATAGGTGCGATGAACACTGAAGCTTTCTTT	CASSPWIGAMNTEAFF
.	TRBV7-2	.	TRBJ2-3	TGTGCCAGCAGCTTAAGGGGGGTTGTATCTGCGCAGTATTTT	CASSLRGVVSAQYF
.	TRBV6-5	.	TRBJ2-1	TGTGCCAGCAAAAGACAGGTGTCCTACAATGAGCAGTTCTTC	CASKRQVSYNEQFF
TRBD1	TRBV29-1	.	TRBJ2-3	TGCAGCGTTGAAGATCCTCGACAGGGGTCAGATACGCAGTATTTT	CSVEDPRQGSDTQYF
TRBD1	TRBV6-6	.	TRBJ2-3	TGTGCCAGCAAGTCACAGGGGGCCGGCACAGATACGCAGTATTTT	CASKSQGAGTDTQYF
.	TRBV4-2	.	TRBJ2-7	TGTGCCAGCAGCCAAGCCTCGACAGGTTACGAGCAGTACTTC	CASSQASTGYEQYF
TRBD1	TRBV28	.	TRBJ2-7	TGTGCCAGCAGTCGAACGGGACAGGGCTCTTACGAGCAGTACTTC	CASSRTGQGSYEQYF
.	TRBV6-5	.	TRBJ1-6	TGTGCCAGCAGTTTGGACGGATATAATTCACCCCTCCACTTT	CASSLDGYNSPLHF
TRBD1	TRBV30	.	TRBJ1-2	TGTGCCTGGAGTGTCCTGGGACAGGGGAGCTATGGCTACACCTTC	CAWSVLGQGSYGYTF
.	TRBV6-5	few	TRBJ2-1	TGTGCCAGCAGTTACTCTTCGGGGCCGATGGATGAGCAGTTCTTC	CASSYSSGPMDEQFF
.	TRBV7-9	.	TRBJ1-6	TGTGCCAGCAGTCGAACATCCGGGTCCTATAATTCACCCCTCCACTTT	CASSRTSGSYNSPLHF
TRBD2	TRBV7-2	once	TRBJ2-7	TGTGCCAGCAGCATAGGACTAGCGGGAGTGGAGGTGTACTTC	CASSIGLAGVEVYF
.	TRBV6-6	.	TRBJ1-4	TGTGCCAGCAGCCCGACCGGGATCGGGCATGAAAAACTGTTTTTT	CASSPTGIGHEKLFF
TRBD1	TRBV2	.	TRBJ1-5	TGTGCCAGCAGCGACAGGGACAATCAGCCCCAGCATTTT	CASSDRDNQPQHF
.	TRBV28	.	TRBJ1-6	TGTGCCAGCAGTTTATATCGTGGACCCCTCCACTTT	CASSLYRGPLHF
TRBD2	TRBV6-6	.	TRBJ2-7	TGTGCCAGCAGTCCCGGACTAGCGGTCTTTTACGAGCAGTACTTC	CASSPGLAVFYEQYF
.	TRBV5-4	.	TRBJ2-3	TGTGCCAGCAGTTCCAGGGGGGGCACAGATACGCAGTATTTT	CASSSRGGTDTQYF
.	TRBV27	.	TRBJ2-7	TGTGCCAGCAGCTCACTAAGAAAAGGCTACGAGCAGTACTTC	CASSSLRKGYEQYF
.	TRBV10-3	.	TRBJ1-2	TGTGCCATCAGTGAGTCGGCCGGAGGGGGCTACACCTTC	CAISESAGGGYTF
.	TRBV4-1	.	TRBJ2-7	TGCGCCAGCAGCCAAGATCGCTGGGACGAGCAGTACTTC	CASSQDRWDEQYF